The subject of this entry is one T cell receptor beta chain. Its antigen is not known. These data belong to a study of T cells in Graves' hyperthyroidism and ophthalmopathy. Study background: Peripheral blood was acquired at first diagnosis, ahead of any therapy whatsoever. Study-wide findings and caveats: Peripheral blood also featured most of the thyroid clonotypes expanded above 0.001.

V shed 5 bases and J shed 0 bases, with 17 bases lying between them. Germline values: CDR1 SEHNR, CDR2 FQNEAQ (reference sequence). The CDR3 runs 17 residues. For Graves' hyperthyroidism to be stable, ophthalmopathy could not progress within 18 months. Pregnant or lactating patients were excluded, as were those with uncontrolled infection or other autoimmune disease. What was amplified from RNA transcripts were TCR beta CDR3 regions. The HTBI primer set served for first-round RT-PCR of the TCR CDR3. MiXCR, applied by TCRdb to the multiplex PCR reads, yields one record per CDR3 protein. The sample shows hundreds of thousands of distinct CDR3 sequences, about a sixth of them seen only once.

Sequencing was performed on blood. The TCR originated in a man aged 40-49 years with Graves' hyperthyroidism. The chain uses TRBV7-9 and TRBJ2-1; a weak D match, TRBD1 (5 bases). CDR3 amino acids: CASSPLLTVSSYNEQFF. The CDR3 DNA sequence: TGTGCCAGCAGCCCACTTTTGACAGTTAGCTCCTACAATGAGCAGTTCTTC.